Each of the 20 T cell receptor beta chains below was sequenced from the same sample in a study of shared clonotypes between healthy human individuals. Sequenced by immunoSEQ multiplex PCR; TCRdb stores in-frame clones only, minus some. The sample yields millions of clones, about 95% seen once. Cells designated naive CD8 were CD45RO-negative and were positively selected for CCR7, with terminally differentiated effector memory CD45RA+ cells excluded. The sequencing sample was made of naive CD8+ T cells sorted from blood. The receptors were gathered from a man between 18 and 35 years old in good health.

The gene calls are TRBV28 and TRBJ2-2; maybe TRBD2 (5 bases). This CDR3 spans 12 amino acids. CDR1 and CDR2 from the germline V gene are MDHEN and SYDVKM. With 6 bases removed from V and 8 bases from J, the gap between germline ends came to 10 bases. The CDR3 bases are TGTGCCAGCAGCTTGCGGAGGGGGGAGCTGTTTTTT. Translating it yields CASSLRRGELFF.

This sequence joins TRBV27 and TRBJ2-1; 10 bases line up with TRBD2. Per germline, CDR1 MNHEY and CDR2 SMNVEV (reference sequence). This CDR3 is built from 14 residues. The trim removed 8 bases at V and 4 bases at J, leaving 5 bases unmatched. CDR3 protein: CASWEAGGYNEQFF. CDR3 nucleotide sequence: TGTGCCAGCTGGGAAGCGGGGGGGTACAATGAGCAGTTCTTC.

V gene TRBV5-6 combines with J gene TRBJ1-5; TRBD1 matches at 7 bases. The germline V gene encodes CDR1 SGHDT and CDR2 YYEEEE. V shed 4 bases, J shed 2 bases, and the junction held 6 bases outside the gene matches. The CDR3 runs to 15 residues. For the CDR3, the DNA is TGTGCCAGCAGCGAAGGGACAGCGGGCAATCAGCCCCAGCATTTT. This translates into CASSEGTAGNQPQHF.

This rearrangement joins TRBV19 to TRBJ2-2; no definite D call. V was cut by 10 bases and J by 1 base, with 10 bases left in between. Germline CDR1 LNHDA, CDR2 SQIVND (reference sequence). This CDR3 is built from 13 residues. This CDR3 reads CATRQQNTGELFF. The DNA for the CDR3 is TGTGCCACAAGACAACAGAACACCGGGGAGCTGTTTTTT.

V usage is TRBV11-2 and J usage is TRBJ2-1; 10 bases are a match to TRBD2. The CDR3 runs 19 residues. Germline CDR1 reads SGHAT; CDR2 reads FQNNGV. J was trimmed by 4 bases and V by 1 base; bases with no gene match: 13. DNA for the CDR3: TGTGCCAGCAGCTTAGGGTCCGCTAGCGGGGGACCAAAATACAATGAGCAGTTCTTC. It specifies CASSLGSASGGPKYNEQFF.

The chain uses TRBV10-3 and TRBJ1-2; 7 nucleotides agree with TRBD1. With V trimmed by 4 bases and J by 0 bases, 11 bases remained unmatched. The CDR3 runs 17 residues. The germline CDR1 and CDR2 sequences are ENHRY and SYGVKD. This CDR3 is CAISVETGEGTNYGYTF. In DNA, the CDR3 is TGTGCCATCAGTGTTGAAACAGGGGAAGGTACTAACTATGGCTACACCTTC.

The chain uses TRBV30 and TRBJ2-7; TRBD1 agrees at 10 bases. The germline V gene encodes CDR1 GTSNPN and CDR2 SVGIG (reference sequence). The CDR3 consists of 12 residues. With V trimmed by 1 base and J by 6 bases, 0 bases remained unmatched. The chain's CDR3 is CAWSGTGGEQYF. DNA for the CDR3: TGTGCCTGGAGTGGGACAGGGGGCGAGCAGTACTTC.

This clone was found once. Other DNA sequences in the same sample also yield this CDR3. V and J are TRBV25-1 and TRBJ1-2, with TRBD1 matching 8 bases. The CDR3 totals 13 residues. V was pared by 3 bases and J by 4 bases, with 1 base of the junction left unmatched. Per germline, CDR1 MGHDK and CDR2 SYGVNS. CDR3 DNA: TGTGCCAGCAGTGAGGGACAGGTCTATGGCTACACCTTC. Protein product: CASSEGQVYGYTF.

J is TRBJ2-7 and V is TRBV11-2; TRBD2 aligns across 8 bases. Trimming took 3 bases from V and 0 from J; bases not matched to a gene: 4. Per the germline V gene, CDR1 is SGHAT and CDR2 is FQNNGV. The CDR3 extends over 15 amino acids. The CDR3 here is CASSFGGGPSYEQYF. The CDR3 DNA sequence: TGTGCCAGCAGCTTCGGGGGGGGTCCCTCCTACGAGCAGTACTTC. The entire variable domain, with the rest obtained from reference TRBV11-2 and TRBJ2-7, is as follows: EAGVAQSPRYKIIEKRQSVAFWCNPISGHATLYWYQQILGQGPKLLIQFQNNGVVDDSQLPKDRFSAERLKGVDSTLKIQPAKLEDSAVYLCASSFGGGPSYEQYFGPGTRLTVT.

This clone was picked up one time. This chain joins TRBV7-9 and TRBJ2-2; D remains ambiguous. The CDR3 extends over 13 amino acids. The germline V gene has CDR1 SEHNR and CDR2 FQNEAQ (reference sequence). Trimming shortened V by 2 bases and J by 7 bases, and 8 bases separated the two germline ends. The CDR3 region has the DNA TGTGCCAGCAGCTTACCGGACGACGGGGAGCTGTTTTTT. Encoded protein: CASSLPDDGELFF.

J is TRBJ2-7 and V is TRBV5-6; TRBD1 is a possible D gene (5 bases). The CDR3 length is 16 residues. V was shortened by 2 bases and J by 6 bases, with 21 bases between the two germline ends. Germline V gene lookup returns CDR1 SGHDT and CDR2 YYEEEE. CDR3: CASSLIWGSIFREQYF. CDR3 sequence (DNA): TGTGCCAGCAGCTTAATCTGGGGCAGCATATTCCGCGAGCAGTACTTC.

CDR3 sequence (DNA): TGCGCCAGCAGCTTTGGGATTCTTGGGCTAGCGGAAACTTACAATGAGCAGTTCTTC. Translated, it gives CASSFGILGLAETYNEQFF. The gene calls are TRBV5-1 and TRBJ2-1, with TRBD2 identical over 7 bases. V gave up 2 bases and J gave up 4 bases; unmatched junction bases: 18. The length of the CDR3 is 19 residues. Germline CDR1 and CDR2: SGHRS and YFSETQ.

This clone occurred a few times. The J gene is TRBJ1-1, the V gene TRBV28; TRBD1 agrees at 7 bases. CDR1 MDHEN and CDR2 SYDVKM come from the germline V gene. Losses at the gene ends were 4 bases for V and 6 bases for J; bases not matched to a gene: 8. The CDR3 length is 14 residues. CDR3: CASSSAGGIAEAFF. The CDR3 bases are TGTGCCAGCAGTTCCGCAGGGGGAATCGCTGAAGCTTTCTTT.

This clone was picked up a small number of times. V gene TRBV19 combines with J gene TRBJ2-7, with TRBD1 identical over 9 bases. The ends lost 3 bases at V and 5 bases at J; junction bases unmatched: 2. The CDR3 loop spans 13 amino acids. Germline V CDR1 and CDR2: LNHDA, SQIVND (reference sequence). In DNA, the CDR3 is TGTGCCAGTAGTATGGGACAGGGTCACGAGCAGTACTTC. Amino acids: CASSMGQGHEQYF.

This chain joins TRBV5-8 and TRBJ1-5, with a weak D call TRBD1 (6 bases). The length of the CDR3 is 14 residues. V dropped 3 bases and J dropped 3 bases, with 10 bases sitting between them. Germline loops: CDR1 SGHTS, CDR2 YDEGEE. This CDR3 reads CASSSTGTNQPQHF. The DNA for the CDR3 is TGTGCCAGCAGCTCAACAGGGACCAATCAGCCCCAGCATTTT.

The CDR3 region is CAWSLGTSGNTIYF. In DNA form, the CDR3 reads TGTGCCTGGAGCCTCGGGACATCGGGAAACACCATATATTTT. The chain uses TRBV30 and TRBJ1-3; D is possibly TRBD1 (6 bases). The CDR3 is 14 residues long. V lost 3 bases and J lost 4, with 13 bases in between. Germline V gene data show CDR1 as GTSNPN and CDR2 as SVGIG (reference sequence).

The sample holds one count of this clone. V gene TRBV7-9 combines with J gene TRBJ2-7; 7 bases fit TRBD1. The V gene's germline CDR1 is SEHNR and CDR2 FQNEAQ (reference sequence). The CDR3 is made up of 15 amino acids. V gave up 0 bases and J gave up 3 bases; unmatched junction bases: 5. The CDR3 sequence: CASSLAPRDSYEQYF. In DNA, the CDR3 is TGTGCCAGCAGCTTAGCTCCTCGGGACAGCTACGAGCAGTACTTC.

The chain is built from TRBV7-6 and TRBJ2-3; weak D call: TRBD2 (5 bases). Germline V CDR1 and CDR2: SGHVS, FNYEAQ. This CDR3 comprises 12 residues. V lost 5 bases to trimming and J lost 6 bases, with 9 bases between them. CDR3 nucleotides: TGTGCCAGCAGCGGTGAGCGGGATACGCAGTATTTT. It specifies CASSGERDTQYF.

Details on this clone: Other nucleotide sequences from this sample produce the same CDR3. The chain uses TRBV4-1 and TRBJ2-7, with D perhaps given as TRBD1 or TRBD2 (6 bases each). The CDR3 runs 15 residues. The germline V and J ends were trimmed by 0 bases and 4 bases, with 13 bases remaining between them. Germline V gene data show CDR1 as MGHRA and CDR2 as YSYEKL. CDR3 loop: CASSQEEGGGYEQYF. Here the CDR3 DNA reads TGCGCCAGCAGCCAAGAAGAGGGGGGTGGGTACGAGCAGTACTTC.

About this clone: The CDR3 does not close with the conserved phenylalanine or tryptophan, likely indicating a read error. Because the CDR3's place on the DNA is in doubt, the DNA is left out and the CDR3 is given as listed by TCRdb. The genes are TRBV20-1 and TRBJ1-4. The CDR3 is 10 amino acids in total, end residues counted. CDR1 and CDR2 (germline): DFQATT, SNEGSKA (reference sequence). The CDR3 region is CSAGDGVPHL.